These 31 T cell receptor beta chains came from one sample sequenced in a study of control samples from healthy donors and cancer patients. Sequencing used immunoSEQ multiplex PCR; TCRdb keeps in-frame clones, though not all of them. Of around 68,000 clones in the sample, 65% to 85% were seen once. Sample: blood. The receptors here all came from a man aged 60-69 years in good health.

The chain carries TRBV28 and TRBJ1-2; D is perhaps TRBD1 (6 bases). CDR1 and CDR2 from the germline V gene are MDHEN and SYDVKM. The CDR3 spans 16 residues. Deletions cut 6 bases from V and 5 bases from J, with 22 bases between. The CDR3 protein is CASSLGGGGASYGYTF. In nucleotides, the CDR3 is TGTGCCAGCAGCCTGGGTGGGGGGGGCGCCTCGTATGGCTACACCTTC.

The chain links TRBV10-2 to TRBJ2-5, with D possibly matching TRBD1 (5 bases). The CDR3 length is 14 residues. V was pared by 6 bases and J by 5 bases, with 16 bases between. From germline, CDR1 is WSHSY and CDR2 SAAADI. The CDR3 loop reads CASREDTLGETQYF. CDR3 bases: TGCGCCAGCAGAGAGGACACGCTCGGGGAGACCCAGTACTTC.

The chain carries TRBV11-2 and TRBJ2-6; possible D gene TRBD2, 6 bases. The CDR3 consists of 18 residues. The V and J ends lost 4 bases and 4 bases respectively, with 20 bases between them. CDR1 SGHAT and CDR2 FQNNGV come from the germline V gene. CDR3 residues: CASSSGLPRSSGANVLTF. In DNA form, the CDR3 reads TGTGCCAGCAGCTCGGGACTTCCCCGGAGCTCGGGGGCCAACGTCCTGACTTTC.

The rearrangement uses TRBV9 and TRBJ2-3; TRBD2 matches 8 bases. The germline gives CDR1 SGDLS, CDR2 YYNGEE. The CDR3 covers 15 residues. The trim removed 4 bases at V and 0 bases at J, leaving 4 bases unmatched. CDR3 sequence: CASSFGLASTDTQYF. The DNA of the CDR3 is TGTGCCAGCAGCTTTGGACTAGCAAGCACAGATACGCAGTATTTT.

The V gene is TRBV11-3, the J gene TRBJ2-2; 7 nucleotides match TRBD1. CDR1 is SGHNT and CDR2 is YENEEA in the germline V gene. The CDR3 runs to 16 residues. V gave up 2 bases and J gave up 1 base; unmatched junction bases: 4. CDR3 sequence (DNA): TGTGCCAGCAGCTTAACCGGGACAGTGAACACCGGGGAGCTGTTTTTT. Encoded protein: CASSLTGTVNTGELFF.

The chain couples TRBV2 to TRBJ2-2; 9 bases map to TRBD1. CDR1 and CDR2 from the germline V gene are SNHLY and FYNNEI. The J segment lost 5 bases and the V segment lost 5 bases, leaving 6 bases of the junction unmatched. CDR3 length: 15 residues. The CDR3 region has the DNA TGTGCCAGCAGTACCGGGACAGGGAAGACCGGGGAGCTGTTTTTT. It specifies CASSTGTGKTGELFF.

This chain links TRBV28 with TRBJ1-4; D is possibly TRBD1 (5 bases). The CDR3 is made up of 16 amino acids. Germline CDR1 is MDHEN and CDR2 is SYDVKM. The V end lost 7 bases, the J end lost 7 bases, and 22 bases lay between the germline ends. The CDR3 DNA follows: TGTGCCAGCACCTCGGGAGGGGCAAGGGTGGTTGAAAAACTGTTTTTT. Its protein is CASTSGGARVVEKLFF.

The chain joins TRBV5-1 to TRBJ2-3; 11 bases line up with TRBD2. V lost 7 bases, J lost 6 bases, and 10 bases stayed unmatched. The CDR3 runs to 15 residues. Germline V gene lookup returns CDR1 SGHRS and CDR2 YFSETQ. CDR3: CASRTSGRMGDTQYF. CDR3 DNA sequence: TGCGCCAGCCGAACTAGCGGGAGAATGGGCGATACGCAGTATTTT.

The chain uses TRBV11-1 and TRBJ1-6; D gene uncertain. V shed 5 bases and J shed 6 bases, with 14 bases lying between them. Germline V gives CDR1 SGHAT, CDR2 FQDESV (reference sequence). This CDR3 spans 15 amino acids. CDR3 DNA: TGTGCCAGCAGCGTTACGGGGTCAGCTAATTCACCCCTCCACTTT. Translating it yields CASSVTGSANSPLHF. The full variable domain, in which reference TRBV11-1 and TRBJ1-6 provide the parts outside the CDR3, is EAEVAQSPRYKITEKSQAVAFWCDPISGHATLYWYRQILGQGPELLVQFQDESVVDDSQLPKDRFSAERLKGVDSTLKIQPAELGDSAMYLCASSVTGSANSPLHFGNGTRLTVT.

The chain carries TRBV4-2 and TRBJ1-2; D may be TRBD1 (6 bases). This CDR3 is 14 amino acids long. V was clipped by 0 bases and J by 9 bases, with 14 bases between them. Germline lookup yields CDR1 LGHNA and CDR2 YNFKEQ. CDR3 bases: TGTGCCAGCAGCCAAGATTTCGGGGGCAGGAGCTACACCTTC. Translating gives CASSQDFGGRSYTF.

This chain links TRBV15 with TRBJ2-7; unclear D gene. CDR1 is LNHNV, CDR2 YYDKDF, per germline (reference sequence). Trimming stripped 1 base from V and 3 bases from J, with 4 bases between. CDR3 length equals 12 residues. The CDR3 here is CATSRVDYEQYF. CDR3 bases: TGTGCCACCAGCAGAGTGGACTACGAGCAGTACTTC.

The chain couples TRBV5-1 to TRBJ1-2; 8 nucleotides match TRBD1. CDR3 length: 15 residues. Germline lookup yields CDR1 SGHRS and CDR2 YFSETQ. V was pared by 4 bases and J by 0 bases, with 5 bases of the junction left unmatched. CDR3 sequence reads: CASSAGQGANYGYTF. In DNA form, the CDR3 reads TGCGCCAGCAGCGCCGGACAGGGAGCTAACTATGGCTACACCTTC.

V gene TRBV7-2 combines with J gene TRBJ2-1, with D perhaps being TRBD1 or TRBD2 (5 bases each). Germline CDR1 is SGHTA and CDR2 is FQGNSA. CDR3 length: 13 amino acids. The V end was cut by 3 bases, the J end by 5 bases, with 8 bases between. This CDR3 is CASSFGGNNEQFF. The CDR3 bases are TGTGCCAGCAGCTTTGGGGGTAACAATGAGCAGTTCTTC.

The genes are TRBV29-1 and TRBJ2-1; TRBD1 agrees at 8 bases. V was clipped by 4 bases and J by 9 bases; unmatched bases: 11. The germline gives CDR1 SQVTM, CDR2 ANQGSEA. The CDR3 loop spans 14 amino acids. CDR3 bases: TGCAGCGTTGCGAGTCGGCAGGGGGCTTTTGAGCAGTTCTTC. It yields the protein CSVASRQGAFEQFF.

The chain employs TRBV6-2 or TRBV6-3 and TRBJ2-1; 9 bases match TRBD2. The CDR3 covers 17 residues. After removal of 6 bases from V and 5 bases from J, the junction contained 14 bases not matched to a gene. Germline V CDR1 and CDR2: MNHEY, SVGEGT. CDR3 in amino acids: CASSRRPQTSGNNEQFF. CDR3 nucleotides: TGTGCCAGCAGCCGACGACCCCAGACTAGCGGAAACAATGAGCAGTTCTTC.

This chain links TRBV7-9 with TRBJ2-2, with a tentative D call TRBD2 (5 bases). The germline V gene has CDR1 SEHNR and CDR2 FQNEAQ (reference sequence). V gave up 5 bases and J gave up 4 bases, with 11 bases separating them. The CDR3 consists of 14 residues. CDR3 in amino acids: CASSQSGFTGELFF. The CDR3 DNA reads TGTGCCAGCAGCCAATCGGGGTTCACCGGGGAGCTGTTTTTT.

The CDR3 region has the DNA TGTGCCAGCAGTTACAAAGGGGGCCTCGACTATGGCTACACCTTC. Its protein product is CASSYKGGLDYGYTF. The genes are TRBV6-5 and TRBJ1-2, with 7 bases lining up with TRBD1. Losses at the gene ends were 2 bases for V and 3 bases for J; bases not matched to a gene: 6. Germline V gene sequence: CDR1 MNHEY, CDR2 SVGAGI. The CDR3 has 15 residues.

V is TRBV27 and J is TRBJ2-6; 8 bases align to TRBD2. Germline V gene sequence: CDR1 MNHEY, CDR2 SMNVEV (reference sequence). This CDR3 region has 17 residues. V was clipped by 2 bases and J by 2 bases; unmatched bases: 5. Written as DNA, the CDR3 is TGTGCCAGCAGTTTAGGACGGGGGGGGCCTGGGGCCAACGTCCTGACTTTC. This codes for CASSLGRGGPGANVLTF.

This sequence joins TRBV27 and TRBJ1-1; D is possibly TRBD1 (6 bases). The V gene's germline CDR1 is MNHEY and CDR2 SMNVEV (reference sequence). Trimming cost V 2 bases and J 0 bases, with 7 bases left between them. The CDR3 spans 14 residues. CDR3 amino acids: CASSLNRVNTEAFF. In DNA form, the CDR3 reads TGTGCCAGCAGTTTAAACAGGGTGAACACTGAAGCTTTCTTT.

Worth noting for this clone: Mismatch with germline at one junction end may stem from a read error. The chain uses TRBV27 and TRBJ2-7; D is unresolved. CDR1 MNHEY and CDR2 SMNVEV come from the germline V gene (reference sequence). The CDR3 runs to 15 residues. In nucleotides, the CDR3 is TGTGCCAGCAGTTTATCAAGCCGGCCCCCCTATGAGCAGTACTTC. Protein: CASSLSSRPPYEQYF.

This clone was observed a single time. The chain carries TRBV9 and TRBJ2-1, with TRBD2 matching 9 bases. Germline CDR1 reads SGDLS; CDR2 reads YYNGEE. The trim removed 2 bases at V and 5 bases at J, leaving 5 bases unmatched. This CDR3 is 15 amino acids long. CDR3 protein: CASSVTSGQHNEQFF. The CDR3 region has the DNA TGTGCCAGCAGCGTCACTAGCGGGCAGCACAATGAGCAGTTCTTC.

The rearrangement uses TRBV5-1 and TRBJ2-1; D is possibly TRBD2 (6 bases). Trimming removed 4 bases from V and 6 bases from J, with 17 bases in between. CDR1 and CDR2 from the germline V gene are SGHRS and YFSETQ. The CDR3 totals 15 residues. The CDR3 is CASSTRDFDVNEQFF. CDR3 bases: TGCGCCAGCAGCACCCGGGACTTTGATGTCAATGAGCAGTTCTTC.

The chain uses TRBV19 and TRBJ2-1; 10 bases are a match to TRBD2. Trimming removed 7 bases from V and 8 bases from J; junction bases left unmatched: 5. This CDR3 region has 13 residues. Germline V gives CDR1 LNHDA, CDR2 SQIVND (reference sequence). CDR3 loop: CASKDSGRYEQFF. CDR3 nucleotides: TGTGCCAGTAAGGATAGCGGGAGGTATGAGCAGTTCTTC.

The chain uses TRBV7-6 and TRBJ2-7, with TRBD1 identical over 9 bases. The CDR3 sequence is 15 residues long. After removal of 1 base from V and 6 bases from J, the junction contained 7 bases not matched to a gene. Germline assignment: CDR1 SGHVS and CDR2 FNYEAQ. The CDR3 sequence is CASSLGGQGFSEQYF. As DNA, the CDR3 is TGTGCCAGCAGCTTAGGTGGACAGGGGTTCAGCGAGCAGTACTTC.

The CDR3 spells CASSHYRGQTTDTQYF. In DNA form, the CDR3 reads TGTGCCAGCAGCCACTACAGGGGTCAAACCACAGATACGCAGTATTTT. The rearrangement uses TRBV14 and TRBJ2-3, with 7 positions matching TRBD1. CDR1 is SGHDN and CDR2 is FVKESK in the germline V gene. J was trimmed by 2 bases and V by 3 bases; bases with no gene match: 8. The length of the CDR3 is 16 residues.

This clone was detected once. The chain has TRBV6-2 or TRBV6-3 and TRBJ2-5; D perhaps matches TRBD1 (6 bases). Germline assignment: CDR1 MNHEY and CDR2 SVGEGT. V was pared by 0 bases and J by 1 base, with 15 bases between. The CDR3 runs to 17 residues. CDR3 bases: TGTGCCAGCAGTTACTCGATATTCAAGGGGGTCCAAGAGACCCAGTACTTC. It specifies CASSYSIFKGVQETQYF.

This clone was detected only a few times. The chain combines TRBV6-6 with TRBJ2-7; 12 bases match TRBD2. Germline V gives CDR1 MNHNY, CDR2 SVGAGI (reference sequence). The CDR3 covers 18 residues. J gave up 3 bases and V 5 bases, and 14 bases lay outside the gene matches. The CDR3 region has the DNA TGTGCCAGCAGTCGGAAACCCTCGACTAGCGGGAGTCTCTACGAGCAGTACTTC. As protein: CASSRKPSTSGSLYEQYF.

This chain connects TRBV6-1 to TRBJ2-7, with 10 bases that match TRBD1. J lost 4 bases, V lost 2 bases, and 5 bases had no gene match. Germline values: CDR1 MNHNS, CDR2 SASEGT. This CDR3 comprises 15 residues. This CDR3 is CASSEYRTGGYEQYF. The CDR3 DNA reads as TGTGCCAGCAGTGAATATCGGACAGGGGGTTACGAGCAGTACTTC.

The chain employs TRBV5-1 and TRBJ2-2; 7 bases map to TRBD2. Germline CDR1 is SGHRS and CDR2 is YFSETQ. The CDR3 extends over 16 amino acids. The V gene end was trimmed by 2 bases and the J gene end by 2 bases; junction bases not matched to a gene: 6. As DNA, the CDR3 is TGCGCCAGCAGCTTAGCGGGACTGATAAACACCGGGGAGCTGTTTTTT. It encodes CASSLAGLINTGELFF.

This clone has only a few counts. The J gene is TRBJ2-7, the V gene TRBV10-2; D may be TRBD1 (5 bases). The germline V gene has CDR1 WSHSY and CDR2 SAAADI. This CDR3 has 12 amino acids. With 4 bases removed from V and 4 bases from J, the gap between germline ends came to 8 bases. In nucleotides, the CDR3 is TGCGCCAGCAGTGGGACAAAATACGAGCAGTACTTC. It codes for CASSGTKYEQYF.

J is TRBJ1-6 and V is TRBV19; TRBD1 matches 8 bases. The V gene's germline CDR1 is LNHDA and CDR2 SQIVND (reference sequence). V shed 8 bases and J 7 bases; nucleotides not matched to a gene: 4. This CDR3 is built from 13 residues. The CDR3 bases are TGTGCCAGTTCGGACAGGGAAAATTCACCCCTCCACTTT. It yields the protein CASSDRENSPLHF.